This entry lists 26 T cell receptor beta chains sequenced from one sample in a study of T cell responses to AZD1222 COVID-19 vaccine. Data came from immunoSEQ multiplex PCR; TCRdb stores just in-frame clones and leaves some out. The sample lists 90,000 to 110,000 clones; about 80% were seen once. Sample: peripheral blood, taken on day 0 of AZD1222 vaccination. Every receptor here comes from an adult in good health.

DNA of the CDR3: TGTGCCAGCAGCTGGGAGGGACAACAATACACCTTC. Encoded protein: CASSWEGQQYTF. The chain joins TRBV7-8 to TRBJ1-2; maybe TRBD1 (6 bases). The CDR3 contains 12 residues. Germline V lookup: CDR1 SGHVS, CDR2 FQNEAQ. The germline V and J ends were trimmed by 4 bases and 11 bases, with 14 bases remaining between them.

The rearrangement uses TRBV2 and TRBJ2-1, with 8 bases aligning to TRBD2. From germline, CDR1 is SNHLY and CDR2 FYNNEI. CDR3 length equals 14 residues. V gave up 8 bases and J gave up 6 bases; unmatched junction bases: 9. The CDR3 region has the DNA TGTGCCAGCTCGGTCGCGGGGGGCCTCAATGAGCAGTTCTTC. As protein: CASSVAGGLNEQFF.

The V gene is TRBV7-9, the J gene TRBJ1-2; D remains unclear. CDR3 size: 14 residues. The V gene's germline CDR1 is SEHNR and CDR2 FQNEAQ (reference sequence). The V gene lost 5 bases and the J gene lost 6 bases, with 16 bases spanning the gap. As DNA, the CDR3 is TGTGCCAGCAGCGAAAATTTCCCGACCAATGGCTACACCTTC. This translates into CASSENFPTNGYTF.

V is TRBV5-1 and J is TRBJ2-3; the D gene is possibly TRBD2 (5 bases). CDR1 and CDR2 from the germline V gene are SGHRS and YFSETQ. This CDR3 contains 16 residues. The V gene lost 1 base and the J gene lost 4 bases, with 16 bases spanning the gap. The CDR3 DNA is TGCGCCAGCAGCTTGAATTGGCTAGAGGGCCCAGATACGCAGTATTTT. This translates into CASSLNWLEGPDTQYF.

J is TRBJ2-3 and V is TRBV7-3, with 12 bases matching TRBD2. J lost 2 bases, V lost 2 bases, and 2 bases had no gene match. The CDR3 is 16 amino acids. Germline V gives CDR1 SGHTA, CDR2 FQGTGA. The CDR3 protein is CASSLASGGATDTQYF. DNA of the CDR3: TGTGCCAGCAGCTTAGCTAGCGGGGGGGCCACAGATACGCAGTATTTT. The complete variable domain, with remaining parts taken from reference TRBV7-3 and TRBJ2-3, reads GAGVSQTPSNKVTEKGKYVELRCDPISGHTALYWYRQSLGQGPEFLIYFQGTGAADDSGLPNDRFFAVRPEGSVSTLKIQRTERGDSAVYLCASSLASGGATDTQYFGPGTRLTVL.

CDR3 region: CSAPLQETQYF. Here the CDR3 DNA reads TGCAGTGCCCCACTCCAAGAGACCCAGTACTTC. The rearrangement links TRBV20-1 to TRBJ2-5, with no clear D. Germline CDR1 and CDR2: DFQATT and SNEGSKA (reference sequence). Trimming removed 6 bases from V and 1 base from J, with 6 bases in between. The length of the CDR3 is 11 residues.

The genes are TRBV28 and TRBJ2-7; the D call may be TRBD1 or TRBD2 (5 bases each). Trimming stripped 3 bases from V and 7 bases from J, with 19 bases between. Germline V gene data show CDR1 as MDHEN and CDR2 as SYDVKM. The CDR3 totals 15 residues. The CDR3 reads CASSFPGTTGGEQYF. Here the CDR3 DNA reads TGTGCCAGCAGTTTTCCGGGGACGACGGGTGGAGAGCAGTACTTC. Full variable domain (outside the CDR3, taken from reference TRBV28 and TRBJ2-7): DVKVTQSSRYLVKRTGEKVFLECVQDMDHENMFWYRQDPGLGLRLIYFSYDVKMKEKGDIPEGYSVSREKKERFSLILESASTNQTSMYLCASSFPGTTGGEQYFGPGTRLTVT.

This clone was seen just once. The chain is built from TRBV19 and TRBJ2-7, with 7 bases that match TRBD1. The V gene's germline CDR1 is LNHDA and CDR2 SQIVND (reference sequence). The V gene end was trimmed by 5 bases and the J gene end by 3 bases; junction bases not matched to a gene: 4. This CDR3 spans 13 amino acids. The CDR3: CASSPRQGYEQYF. The CDR3, as DNA: TGTGCCAGTAGTCCCCGACAGGGCTACGAGCAGTACTTC.

This clone appeared a single time. The chain uses TRBV18 and TRBJ1-5; TRBD1 is a possible D gene (5 bases). The CDR3 runs 16 residues. Trimming removed 1 base at V and 2 bases at J, with 12 bases between. From germline, CDR1 is KGHSH and CDR2 LQKENI. CDR3 in DNA: TGTGCCAGCTCACCACTTCCCGGGGGAGGCAATCAGCCCCAGCATTTT. This translates into CASSPLPGGGNQPQHF.

V is TRBV4-1 and J is TRBJ1-4; weak D call: TRBD1 (5 bases). The CDR3 is made up of 15 amino acids. V shed 1 base and J shed 3 bases, with 9 bases lying between them. The germline gives CDR1 MGHRA, CDR2 YSYEKL. The CDR3 coding sequence is TGCGCCAGCAGCCAAGTGGGACTCTCTAATGAAAAACTGTTTTTT. Its translation is CASSQVGLSNEKLFF.

The rearrangement links TRBV13 to TRBJ2-7; D not certain. The CDR3 runs to 13 residues. The V gene lost 0 bases and the J gene lost 1 base, with 4 bases spanning the gap. Per the germline V gene, CDR1 is PRHDT and CDR2 is FYEKMQ (reference sequence). CDR3 sequence (DNA): TGTGCCAGCAGCTTAGGCCTGTCCTACGAGCAGTACTTC. It specifies CASSLGLSYEQYF. Looking up the rest from reference TRBV13 and TRBJ2-7 gives the full variable domain: AAGVIQSPRHLIKEKRETATLKCYPIPRHDTVYWYQQGPGQDPQFLISFYEKMQSDKGSIPDRFSAQQFSDYHSELNMSSLELGDSALYFCASSLGLSYEQYFGPGTRLTVT.

The chain carries TRBV5-1 and TRBJ1-4; TRBD1 might be the D (6 bases). Between the trimmed V and J ends, which lost 0 bases and 7 bases, there was a span of 7 bases. This CDR3 is built from 13 residues. The V gene's germline CDR1 is SGHRS and CDR2 YFSETQ. The CDR3 bases are TGCGCCAGCAGCTTGGGACAGGCTGAAAAACTGTTTTTT. The encoded protein is CASSLGQAEKLFF.

V usage is TRBV13 and J usage is TRBJ1-1; no reliable D call. Germline CDR1 and CDR2: PRHDT and FYEKMQ (reference sequence). The CDR3 spans 12 residues. The V and J ends lost 0 bases and 6 bases respectively, with 5 bases between them. CDR3 DNA sequence: TGTGCCAGCAGCTTAGGTAGCGCTGAAGCTTTCTTT. Translating it yields CASSLGSAEAFF.

With respect to this clone: The junction departs from germline at one end; a sequencing error may be responsible. The genes are TRBV13 and TRBJ2-7; 8 bases line up with TRBD1. CDR3 size: 14 residues. The germline V gene encodes CDR1 PRHDT and CDR2 FYEKMQ (reference sequence). CDR3 bases: TGTACCAGCAGCTTATCCAGGGGGCTAAACGAGCAGTACTTC. It encodes CTSSLSRGLNEQYF.

The sample holds a few counts of this clone. This chain joins TRBV19 and TRBJ1-1, with D maybe TRBD1 (6 bases). The length of the CDR3 is 14 residues. Germline CDR1 is LNHDA and CDR2 is SQIVND (reference sequence). V lost 2 bases to trimming and J lost 4 bases, with 11 bases between them. In DNA, the CDR3 is TGTGCCAGTAGTATAAGGTCAGGGGCCACTGAAGCTTTCTTT. Translating gives CASSIRSGATEAFF.

The chain couples TRBV30 to TRBJ1-1; the D gene is possibly TRBD1 (6 bases). The germline CDR1 and CDR2 sequences are GTSNPN and SVGIG (reference sequence). CDR3 length: 13 residues. V was shortened by 0 bases and J by 4 bases, with 9 bases between the two germline ends. CDR3 protein: CAWSVRGSTEAFF. As DNA, the CDR3 is TGTGCCTGGAGTGTCAGGGGATCCACTGAAGCTTTCTTT.

The rearrangement links TRBV10-2 to TRBJ1-1, with D unclear. Germline CDR1 WSHSY, CDR2 SAAADI. The CDR3 runs to 12 residues. V was shortened by 3 bases and J by 4 bases, with 6 bases between the two germline ends. In DNA, the CDR3 is TGCGCCAGCAGTGACCTCGGCACTGAAGCTTTCTTT. Protein sequence: CASSDLGTEAFF.

As DNA, the CDR3 is TGTGCCAGCAGCTTAGTTCGAGGAGCCGCACTCGAGCAGTACTTC. It translates to CASSLVRGAALEQYF. The rearrangement joins TRBV11-2 to TRBJ2-7; the D is unclear. Trimming removed 1 base at V and 6 bases at J, with 16 bases between. The CDR3 is made up of 15 amino acids. Germline V gene sequence: CDR1 SGHAT, CDR2 FQNNGV.

J is TRBJ2-7 and V is TRBV19; 10 bases agree with TRBD2. Germline V gene data show CDR1 as LNHDA and CDR2 as SQIVND (reference sequence). V dropped 4 bases and J dropped 0; count of bases not matched to a gene: 0. The CDR3 has 14 residues. The CDR3 sequence is CASSTSGSSYEQYF. The CDR3 DNA follows: TGTGCCAGTAGTACTAGCGGGAGCTCCTACGAGCAGTACTTC.

The chain couples TRBV7-6 to TRBJ2-5, with 13 bases that match TRBD2. Germline V gene sequence: CDR1 SGHVS, CDR2 FNYEAQ. Trimming removed 5 bases from V and 2 bases from J; junction bases left unmatched: 8. The CDR3 length is 17 residues. DNA of the CDR3: TGTGCCAGCAGCCTCCGCCCGACTAGCGGGGGGCAAGAGACCCAGTACTTC. This encodes CASSLRPTSGGQETQYF.

By share of the sample, this clone is large. CDR3 amino acids: CASSLGRNQPGDTIYF. As DNA, the CDR3 is TGTGCCAGCAGCTTAGGACGCAACCAACCGGGGGACACCATATATTTT. V and J are TRBV7-9 and TRBJ1-3; tentatively, D is TRBD1 (5 bases). There are 16 residues in the CDR3. From germline, CDR1 is SEHNR and CDR2 FQNEAQ (reference sequence). Trimming removed 1 base from V and 8 bases from J, with 18 bases in between.

This clone was seen only a few times. This chain joins TRBV3-1 (or the pseudogene TRBV3-2) and TRBJ1-4; weak D call: TRBD1 (5 bases). The germline CDR1 and CDR2 sequences are LGHDT and YNNKEL (reference sequence). The V end was cut by 5 bases, the J end by 4 bases, with 11 bases between. The CDR3 consists of 14 residues. This CDR3 reads CASSIRQHNEKLFF. The CDR3, as DNA: TGTGCCAGCAGCATCCGACAGCATAATGAAAAACTGTTTTTT.

This chain uses TRBV24-1 with TRBJ1-2; 7 bases are a match to TRBD1. The CDR3 totals 13 residues. CDR1 KGHDR and CDR2 SFDVKD come from the germline V gene. The V segment lost 4 bases and the J segment 9 bases; nucleotides outside the gene matches: 7. In nucleotides, the CDR3 is TGTGCCACCAGTGAAACAGGGGTTGATCGCTACACCTTC. Protein product: CATSETGVDRYTF.

The chain combines TRBV18 with TRBJ2-2; TRBD2 matches 8 bases. The germline V gene encodes CDR1 KGHSH and CDR2 LQKENI. The CDR3 spans 16 residues. V gave up 3 bases and J gave up 3 bases; unmatched junction bases: 6. CDR3 coding DNA: TGTGCCAGCTCACCCTCAAGCGGGGGCGACACCGGGGAGCTGTTTTTT. Residues: CASSPSSGGDTGELFF.

The rearrangement links TRBV5-1 to TRBJ2-2, with a possible D match to TRBD1 (6 bases). CDR1 and CDR2 from the germline V gene are SGHRS and YFSETQ. V lost 8 bases and J 3 bases, leaving 17 bases between the germline ends. The CDR3 loop spans 15 amino acids. The CDR3 DNA sequence: TGCGCCAGTCACCCCGTCAGGGGAGACACCGGGGAGCTGTTTTTT. Translating gives CASHPVRGDTGELFF.

The chain couples TRBV7-2 to TRBJ1-3; D is unresolved. Trimming took 5 bases from V and 4 from J, leaving 15 bases between them. The germline V gene has CDR1 SGHTA and CDR2 FQGNSA. This CDR3 is built from 15 residues. The CDR3 DNA is TGTGCCAGCAGCCCTACCCACGTAGGGGGAAACACCATATATTTT. It is translated as CASSPTHVGGNTIYF. The full variable domain, with the rest looked up from reference TRBV7-2 and TRBJ1-3, is GAGVSQSPSNKVTEKGKDVELRCDPISGHTALYWYRQSLGQGLEFLIYFQGNSAPDKSGLPSDRFSAERTGGSVSTLTIQRTQQEDSAVYLCASSPTHVGGNTIYFGEGSWLTVV.